This TCR beta chain was found in a study of blood T cell repertoires in COVID-19. This clone was counted once. Here immunoSEQ multiplex PCR was the method, and the copy in TCRdb shows in-frame clones only, minus some. Seen here are some 96,000 clones, roughly 86% observed once, and the top ten hold about 9.3%. The sequence was obtained from a man aged 45 to 65 with acute or convalescent COVID-19. Sequenced material: peripheral blood.

DNA of the CDR3: TGTGCCAGCAGCTTGACGAGGACAGAGGAAGCTTTCTTT. Its protein is CASSLTRTEEAFF. This rearrangement joins TRBV5-6 to TRBJ1-1, with a tentative D call TRBD1 (6 bases). V gave up 1 base and J gave up 8 bases, with 12 bases separating them. The CDR3 length is 13 residues. CDR1 is SGHDT and CDR2 is YYEEEE in the germline V gene.